This TCR beta chain was identified in a study of breast tumors, draining lymph nodes, adjacent tissues. Trimming cost V 1 base and J 10 bases; bases outside gene matches: 11. The V gene's germline CDR1 is SGHRS and CDR2 YFSETQ. The CDR3 totals 16 residues. Study-level findings and limits: Tumor and nontumor repertoires were significantly more similar in luminal-like than in basal-like breast cancer.

This clonotype was seen ten or more times. What it recognizes is unknown. The lymph nodes were axillary draining lymph nodes from breast cancer patients. Via MiXCR, TCRdb re-called the multiplex PCR reads, giving one row per CDR3 protein. The sample lists hundreds of thousands of distinct CDR3 sequences, about 30% occurring once. The origin of this receptor is a female donor with breast cancer. Some clones in this sample may be carry-over from other donors' samples. The chain joins TRBV5-1 to TRBJ2-1; TRBD1 agrees at 10 bases. The sequenced sample consisted of axillary lymph node tissue. This chain's CDR3 is CASSLHGQGVLREQFF. The CDR3 DNA reads as TGCGCCAGCAGCTTGCACGGACAGGGGGTCCTAAGGGAGCAGTTCTTC.